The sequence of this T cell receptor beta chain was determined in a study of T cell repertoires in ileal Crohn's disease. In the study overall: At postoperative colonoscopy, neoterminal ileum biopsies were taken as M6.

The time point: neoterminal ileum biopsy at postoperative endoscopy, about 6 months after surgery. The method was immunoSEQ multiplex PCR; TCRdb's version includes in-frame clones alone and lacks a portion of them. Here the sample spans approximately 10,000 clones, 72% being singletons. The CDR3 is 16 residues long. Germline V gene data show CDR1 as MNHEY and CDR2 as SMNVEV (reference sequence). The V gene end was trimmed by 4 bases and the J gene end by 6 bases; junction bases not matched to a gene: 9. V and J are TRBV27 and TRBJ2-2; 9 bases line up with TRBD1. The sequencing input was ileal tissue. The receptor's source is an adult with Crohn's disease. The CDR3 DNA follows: TGTGCCAGCAGTTCGAGGGGACAGGGTCTCGCCGGGGAGCTGTTTTTT. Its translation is CASSSRGQGLAGELFF.